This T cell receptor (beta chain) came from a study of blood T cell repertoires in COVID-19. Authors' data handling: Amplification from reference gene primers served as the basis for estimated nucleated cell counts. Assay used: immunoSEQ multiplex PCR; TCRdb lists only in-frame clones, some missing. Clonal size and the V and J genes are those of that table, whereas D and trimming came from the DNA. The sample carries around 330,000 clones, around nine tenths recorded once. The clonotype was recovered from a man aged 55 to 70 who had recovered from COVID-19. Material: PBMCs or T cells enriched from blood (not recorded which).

The DNA of the CDR3 is TGTGCCAGCAGTGAACTTCCAGGGGCCGCAGAGACCCAGTACTTC. Amino acids: CASSELPGAAETQYF. The rearrangement uses TRBV6-1 and TRBJ2-5; D might be TRBD1 (6 bases). CDR1 is MNHNS, CDR2 SASEGT, per germline. The V end was cut by 2 bases, the J end by 4 bases, with 14 bases between. There are 15 residues in the CDR3.